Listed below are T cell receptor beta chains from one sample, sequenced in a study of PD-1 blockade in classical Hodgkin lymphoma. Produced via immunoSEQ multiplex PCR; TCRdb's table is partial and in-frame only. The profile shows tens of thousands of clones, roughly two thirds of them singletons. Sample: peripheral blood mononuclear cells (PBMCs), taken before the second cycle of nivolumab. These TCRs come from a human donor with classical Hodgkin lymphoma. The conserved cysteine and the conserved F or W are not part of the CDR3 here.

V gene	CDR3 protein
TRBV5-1	ASSLENEYNEQF
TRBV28	ASSFAGENYDYT
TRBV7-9	ASSLATGAGNTIY
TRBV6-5	ASSYGSPDTEAF
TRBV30	AWRAETNSPLH
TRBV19	ASTDRINSPLH
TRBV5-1	ASSLKPGTMLANYGYT
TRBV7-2	ASSLGSSNTEAF
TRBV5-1	ASSWPGTDEQY
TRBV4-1	ASSQAEQSNQPQH
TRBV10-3	ASRVKVDTEAF
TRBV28	ASSVDRVRDTQY
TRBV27	ASSGSGIGYT
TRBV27	ASLGPGGVLT
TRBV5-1	ASRAEDLAGDNEQF
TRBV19	ASSSQGARGTEAF
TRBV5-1	ASSLLAGYYNEQF
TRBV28	ASSYSNQPQH
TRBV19	ASSGSFGNQPQH
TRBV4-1	ASSPTSGEYEQY
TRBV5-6	ASSLPQSYNEQF
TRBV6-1	ASSEGTGGPYSNQPQH
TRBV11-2	ASSLGGQGFGYT
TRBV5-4	ASSLRQDAYGYT
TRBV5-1	ASSLDPAKSYGYT
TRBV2	ASSLRQGANNEQF
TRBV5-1	ASSLEGRLAGGNTGELF